This note documents a single T cell receptor beta chain sequence. Its antigen is not identified. Central memory, naive, regulatory and stem cell-like memory CD4+ cells were sorted by CD45RO/CCR7/CD25/CD127/CD95/CD27. The data were taken from a study of beta chain features in type 1 diabetes. General study findings and limits: All four CD4+ subsets of Type 1 diabetes patients contained TCRB CDR3s that were moderately but significantly shorter. In type 1 diabetes patients, VDJ junctions had fewer insertions; deletions at these junctions were more frequent.

The germline gives CDR1 SGHRS, CDR2 YFSETQ. CDR3 length equals 15 residues. Trimming stripped 4 bases from V and 5 bases from J, with 16 bases between. Every isolated RNA sample was fully reverse transcribed, so sequencing captured expressed TCRB transcripts. Here immunoSEQ multiplex PCR was the method, and the copy in TCRdb shows in-frame clones only, minus some. The table records some 290,000 clones, over 11% of them present only once. The TCR sequence derives from a man younger than 45 with type 1 diabetes. What was sequenced was naive CD4+ T cells from blood. The chain couples TRBV5-1 to TRBJ1-3; D not certain. DNA of the CDR3: TGCGCCAGCAGCGATGGGTCTGGGAGGAGAAACACCATATATTTT. Residues: CASSDGSGRRNTIYF.